This TCR beta chain was captured in a study of PD-1 blockade in classical Hodgkin lymphoma. Study at large: The study gave patients nivolumab 3 mg/kg intravenously every 2 weeks.

Described time point: cycle 4 day 1 (C4D1), after 5 to 7 weeks of nivolumab. Brentuximab vedotin exposure varied, and every patient relapsed after autologous stem cell transplantation. The CDR3 consists of 14 residues. Germline V gene sequence: CDR1 SGDLS, CDR2 YYNGEE. Trimming pared 3 bases from V and 1 base from J, leaving 11 bases between. Clones were sequenced by immunoSEQ multiplex PCR, and TCRdb holds only the in-frame ones, with some missing. This table has some 20,000 clones, around 82% appearing once. The sequenced sample was peripheral blood mononuclear cells (PBMCs), obtained before the fourth cycle of nivolumab. The receptor was derived from a human donor with classical Hodgkin lymphoma. V is TRBV9 and J is TRBJ2-7, with D possibly matching TRBD1 (6 bases). CDR3 sequence reads: CASSAAGDSYEQYF. CDR3 nucleotides: TGTGCCAGCAGCGCCGCAGGGGATTCCTACGAGCAGTACTTC. Full variable domain (rest looked up from reference TRBV9 and TRBJ2-7): DSGVTQTPKHLITATGQRVTLRCSPRSGDLSVYWYQQSLDQGLQFLIQYYNGEERAKGNILERFSAQQFPDLHSELNLSSLELGDSALYFCASSAAGDSYEQYFGPGTRLTVT.